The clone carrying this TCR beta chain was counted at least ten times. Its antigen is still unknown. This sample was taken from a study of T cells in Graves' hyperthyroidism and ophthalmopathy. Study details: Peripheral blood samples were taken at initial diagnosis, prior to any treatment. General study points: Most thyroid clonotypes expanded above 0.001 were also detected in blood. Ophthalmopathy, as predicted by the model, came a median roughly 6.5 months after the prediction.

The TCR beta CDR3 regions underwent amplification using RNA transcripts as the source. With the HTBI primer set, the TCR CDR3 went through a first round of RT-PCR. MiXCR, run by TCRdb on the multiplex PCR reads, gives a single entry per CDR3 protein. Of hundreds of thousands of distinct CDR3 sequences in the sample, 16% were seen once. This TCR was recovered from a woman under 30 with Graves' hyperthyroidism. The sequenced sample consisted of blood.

The CDR3 here is CASRLQGDYEQYF. The CDR3 DNA reads as TGTGCCAGCAGACTACAAGGAGACTACGAGCAGTACTTC. The chain combines TRBV3-1 with TRBJ2-7; D remains ambiguous. Germline values: CDR1 LGHDT, CDR2 YNNKEL (reference sequence). The CDR3 has 13 residues. V was trimmed by 6 bases and J by 3 bases, leaving 12 bases between them.